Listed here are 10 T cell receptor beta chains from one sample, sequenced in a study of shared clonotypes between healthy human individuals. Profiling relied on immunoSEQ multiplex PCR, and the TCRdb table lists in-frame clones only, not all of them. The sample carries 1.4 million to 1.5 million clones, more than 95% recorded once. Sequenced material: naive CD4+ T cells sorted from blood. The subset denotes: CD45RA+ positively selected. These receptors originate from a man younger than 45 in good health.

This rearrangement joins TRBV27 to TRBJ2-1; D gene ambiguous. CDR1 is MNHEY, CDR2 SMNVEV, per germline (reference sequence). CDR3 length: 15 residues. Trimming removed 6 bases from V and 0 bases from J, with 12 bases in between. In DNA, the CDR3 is TGTGCCAGCAGCCGGCGTACAACCTCCTACAATGAGCAGTTCTTC. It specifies CASSRRTTSYNEQFF.

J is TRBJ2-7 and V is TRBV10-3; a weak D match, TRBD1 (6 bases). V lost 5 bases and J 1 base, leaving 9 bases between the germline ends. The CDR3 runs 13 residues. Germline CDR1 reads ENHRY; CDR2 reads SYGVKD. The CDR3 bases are TGTGCCATCAGTACAGGGCCTTCCTACGAGCAGTACTTC. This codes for CAISTGPSYEQYF.

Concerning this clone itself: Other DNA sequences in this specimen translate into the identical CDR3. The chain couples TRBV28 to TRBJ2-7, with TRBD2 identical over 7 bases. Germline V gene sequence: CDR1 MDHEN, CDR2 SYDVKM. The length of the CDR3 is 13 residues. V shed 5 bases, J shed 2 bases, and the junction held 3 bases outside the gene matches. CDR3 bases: TGTGCCAGCAGTCCGGGAGGTCCCTACGAGCAGTACTTC. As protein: CASSPGGPYEQYF.

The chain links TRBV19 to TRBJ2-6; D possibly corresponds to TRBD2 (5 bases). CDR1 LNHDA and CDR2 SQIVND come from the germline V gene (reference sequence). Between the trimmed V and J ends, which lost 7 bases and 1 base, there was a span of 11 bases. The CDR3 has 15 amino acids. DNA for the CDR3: TGTGCCAGTACCCCGGAGGCTTCTGGGGCCAACGTCCTGACTTTC. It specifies CASTPEASGANVLTF.

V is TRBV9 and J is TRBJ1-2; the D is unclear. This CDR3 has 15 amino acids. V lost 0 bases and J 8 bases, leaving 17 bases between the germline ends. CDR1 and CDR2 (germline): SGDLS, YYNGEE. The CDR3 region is CASSVGPLKTLGYTF. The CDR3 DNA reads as TGTGCCAGCAGCGTAGGCCCCCTGAAAACCTTAGGCTACACCTTC.

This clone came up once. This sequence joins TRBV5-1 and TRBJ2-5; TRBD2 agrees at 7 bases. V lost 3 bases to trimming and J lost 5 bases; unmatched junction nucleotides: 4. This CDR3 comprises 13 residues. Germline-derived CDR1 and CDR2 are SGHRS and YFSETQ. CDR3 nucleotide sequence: TGCGCCAGCAGCTGGACTAGTGCTGAGACCCAGTACTTC. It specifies CASSWTSAETQYF.

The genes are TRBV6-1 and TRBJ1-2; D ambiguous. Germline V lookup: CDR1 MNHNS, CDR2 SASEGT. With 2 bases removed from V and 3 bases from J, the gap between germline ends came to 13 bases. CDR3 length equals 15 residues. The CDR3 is CASSEIGSSDYGYTF. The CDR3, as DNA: TGTGCCAGCAGTGAAATAGGCAGTTCTGACTATGGCTACACCTTC.

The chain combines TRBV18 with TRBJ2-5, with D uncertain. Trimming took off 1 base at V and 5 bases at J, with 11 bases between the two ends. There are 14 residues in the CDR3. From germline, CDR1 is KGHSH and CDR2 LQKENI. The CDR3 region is CASSPLDLGETQYF. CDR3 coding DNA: TGTGCCAGCTCACCACTGGACCTAGGGGAGACCCAGTACTTC.

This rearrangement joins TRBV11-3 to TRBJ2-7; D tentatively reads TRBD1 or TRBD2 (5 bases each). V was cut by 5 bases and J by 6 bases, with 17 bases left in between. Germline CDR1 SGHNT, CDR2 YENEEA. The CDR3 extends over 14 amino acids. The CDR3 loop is CASSKTRDRGEQYF. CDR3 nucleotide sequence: TGTGCCAGCAGCAAGACCCGGGACCGGGGCGAGCAGTACTTC.

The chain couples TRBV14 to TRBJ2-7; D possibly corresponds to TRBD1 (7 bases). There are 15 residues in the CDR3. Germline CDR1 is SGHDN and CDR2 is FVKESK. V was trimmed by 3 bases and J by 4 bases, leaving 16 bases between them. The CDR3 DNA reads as TGTGCCAGCAGCCAGCGGGACAGTGTTGTTTACGAGCAGTACTTC. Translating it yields CASSQRDSVVYEQYF.